The rows below give T cell receptor beta chains drawn from one sample of a study of shared clonotypes between healthy human individuals. Clones were sequenced by immunoSEQ multiplex PCR, and TCRdb holds only the in-frame ones, with some missing. This repertoire shows about 340,000 clones, more than 60% found once; its top ten account for less than 11%. Input material: memory CD4+ T cells sorted from blood. These receptors were collected from a man younger than 40 in good health. CDR3s include the opening cysteine and the closing phenylalanine or tryptophan. The D gene is left open where the match is weak. Clone size, where shown, is once, few, many, or a class for clones that have expanded.

D,J,size,V,DNA,CDR3
NA,TRBJ1-5,NA,TRBV2,TGTGCCAGCAGTGAAGCGCTTGGGGATCAGCCCCAGCATTTT,CASSEALGDQPQHF
NA,TRBJ1-4,once,TRBV19,TGTGCCAGTGGGAAGCGAGGGACACAGGGTCTAGACGAAAAACTGTTTTTT,CASGKRGTQGLDEKLFF
NA,TRBJ1-2,NA,TRBV28,TGTGCCAGCAGTTTTATAGGGACCGCCCGGGCTACTGGCTACACCTTC,CASSFIGTARATGYTF
NA,TRBJ2-3,NA,TRBV5-1,TGCGCCAGCAGCCTTAGCGGAGGGGCCACAGATACGCAGTATTTT,CASSLSGGATDTQYF
NA,TRBJ1-5,once,TRBV7-2,TGTGCCAGCAACTTATTTGTGAGAGGGGATCAGCCCCAGCATTTT,CASNLFVRGDQPQHF
NA,TRBJ2-3,few,TRBV10-2,TGCGCCAGCAGTGATATAAGGGGTTCGACAACAGATACGCAGTATTTT,CASSDIRGSTTDTQYF
NA,TRBJ2-1,NA,TRBV7-2,TGTGCCAGCAGCCGGACCATAGCGCGCAATGAGCAGTTCTTC,CASSRTIARNEQFF
NA,TRBJ1-5,NA,TRBV28,TGTGCCAGCAGTCTCCCGTCCGGGCCCCAGCATTTT,CASSLPSGPQHF
TRBD1,TRBJ1-5,NA,TRBV2,TGTGCCAGCAAAGGGGGCGCCAATCAGCCCCAGCATTTT,CASKGGANQPQHF
NA,TRBJ2-5,NA,TRBV28,TGTGCCACTAGGGGGAGCCAGGAGACCCAGTACTTC,CATRGSQETQYF
NA,TRBJ2-5,NA,TRBV10-2,TGCGCCAGCAGTGAAATTATTCAAGAGACCCAGTACTTC,CASSEIIQETQYF
TRBD2,TRBJ2-3,NA,TRBV7-8,TGTGCCAGCGGCAAGACTAGCGGGGTGGGTACGCAGTATTTT,CASGKTSGVGTQYF
NA,TRBJ1-4,NA,TRBV7-2,TGTGCCAGCAGCTTAGCAGGTGGAGAGAGAGAAAAACTGTTTTTT,CASSLAGGEREKLFF
NA,TRBJ2-6,NA,TRBV14,TGTGCCAGCAGCCAAGATCGGGGTACCGGGGCCAACGTCCTGACTTTC,CASSQDRGTGANVLTF
TRBD1,TRBJ1-5,NA,TRBV28,TGTGCCAGCAGCAGGGGGCCGGATCAGCCCCAGCATTTT,CASSRGPDQPQHF
TRBD2,TRBJ2-2,once,TRBV5-1,TGCGCCAGCAGTAGCGGGGCGGCGGCAAACACCGGGGAGCTGTTTTTT,CASSSGAAANTGELFF
TRBD1,TRBJ2-1,NA,TRBV5-5,TGTGCCAGCAGCTTGCTGAGAGGGGGCGGAACTTACAATGAGCAGTTCTTC,CASSLLRGGGTYNEQFF
NA,TRBJ1-2,NA,TRBV10-3,TGTGCCACGAATTCTCCTAACTATGGCTACACCTTC,CATNSPNYGYTF
NA,TRBJ1-1,NA,TRBV18,TGTGCCAGCTCACCGATAGCAAAGGGGGTCCCTGAAGCTTTCTTT,CASSPIAKGVPEAFF
TRBD2,TRBJ2-3,NA,TRBV10-3,TGTGCCATCAGTGTTACTAGCGGGTCTAGCACAGATACGCAGTATTTT,CAISVTSGSSTDTQYF
TRBD1,TRBJ2-2,once,TRBV7-2,TGTGCCAGCAGCTTAGGACAGGGTGGGACCGGGGAGCTGTTTTTT,CASSLGQGGTGELFF
NA,TRBJ1-5,NA,TRBV19,TGTGCCAGTAGTAGAATTTCCGGGGGTACCGCAAATCAGCCCCAGCATTTT,CASSRISGGTANQPQHF
NA,TRBJ2-2,NA,TRBV11-2,TGTGCCAGCAGCTTATCCGGACCGAACACCGGGGAGCTGTTTTTT,CASSLSGPNTGELFF
NA,TRBJ1-2,NA,TRBV5-6,TGTGCCAGCAGCTTCACTGGGGGGCGGGATGGCTACACCTTC,CASSFTGGRDGYTF
TRBD1,TRBJ2-3,NA,TRBV28,TGTGCCAGCAGTCCGACAGGGGCTTTCACAGATACGCAGTATTTT,CASSPTGAFTDTQYF
TRBD2,TRBJ2-7,NA,TRBV6-6,TGTGCCAGCACCGATAAACTAGCGGGAGGATACGAGCAGTACTTC,CASTDKLAGGYEQYF
TRBD1,TRBJ2-2,NA,TRBV9,TGTGCCAGCAGCCCCCACGCAGGGGGCGGAACCGGGGAGCTGTTTTTT,CASSPHAGGGTGELFF
NA,TRBJ2-3,NA,TRBV10-1,TGCGCCAGCAGTGAGTCCTCGGGGACACCTGTTTTT,CASSESSGTPVF
TRBD2,TRBJ2-3,NA,TRBV10-1,TGCGCCACCTCACCGGGACTAGCGGCAGATACGCAGTATTTT,CATSPGLAADTQYF
NA,TRBJ1-1,NA,TRBV5-6,TGTGCCAGCAGCTTGGGTCATTTCGCATATGAAGCTTTCTTT,CASSLGHFAYEAFF